These T cell receptor beta chains were read from a single sample in a study of patients and donors after allogeneic stem cell transplantation. TCRdb ran MiXCR on the RT-PCR reads and lists one entry per CDR3 protein. The table has tens of thousands of distinct CDR3 sequences, about an eighth seen once. Sequencing was performed on blood, either unsorted or a sorted T cell fraction (not recorded which). These TCRs come from a human donor who was either an allogeneic HSCT recipient or a stem cell or donor lymphocyte infusion donor (not recorded which). It is not recorded whose cells these are; they may come from a transplant donor. CDR3s include the opening cysteine and the closing phenylalanine or tryptophan. Each record gives: V gene, J gene, clone size, D gene, CDR3 protein, CDR3 DNA. A D gene is named only where the DNA matches it firmly. Clone size appears in some rows only: once, few, many, or a class for an expanded clone.

v_gene: TRBV28
j_gene: TRBJ2-7
abundance: few
d_gene: NA
CDR3aa: CATFGQGFYEQYF
CDR3nt: TGTGCCACCTTCGGGCAGGGGTTTTACGAGCAGTACTTC

v_gene: TRBV29-1
j_gene: TRBJ2-1
abundance: few
d_gene: TRBD1
CDR3aa: CSVAGGRYNEQFF
CDR3nt: TGCAGCGTTGCAGGGGGCCGGTACAATGAGCAGTTCTTC

v_gene: TRBV5-1
j_gene: TRBJ1-1
abundance: many
d_gene: NA
CDR3aa: CASSLMGMNTEAFF
CDR3nt: TGCGCCAGCAGCTTGATGGGAATGAACACTGAAGCTTTCTTT

v_gene: TRBV5-1
j_gene: TRBJ2-2
abundance: NA
d_gene: TRBD2
CDR3aa: CASSTTGTSGANTGELFF
CDR3nt: TGCGCCAGCAGCACAACCGGGACTAGCGGCGCGAACACCGGGGAGCTGTTTTTT

v_gene: TRBV27
j_gene: TRBJ2-1
abundance: few
d_gene: NA
CDR3aa: CASSSLANEQFF
CDR3nt: TGTGCCAGCAGTTCACTAGCCAATGAGCAGTTCTTC

v_gene: TRBV18
j_gene: TRBJ1-2
abundance: NA
d_gene: NA
CDR3aa: CASSGPSYGYTF
CDR3nt: TGTGCCAGCTCAGGCCCCTCCTATGGCTACACCTTC

v_gene: TRBV5-6
j_gene: TRBJ2-1
abundance: NA
d_gene: NA
CDR3aa: CASSLALETVHNEQFF
CDR3nt: TGTGCCAGCAGCTTGGCGCTCGAGACAGTTCACAATGAGCAGTTCTTC

v_gene: TRBV29-1
j_gene: TRBJ2-1
abundance: few
d_gene: NA
CDR3aa: CSVESPGGRSSYNEQFF
CDR3nt: TGCAGCGTTGAGTCTCCGGGCGGGCGGAGCTCCTACAATGAGCAGTTCTTC

v_gene: TRBV10-3
j_gene: TRBJ2-7
abundance: many
d_gene: TRBD1
CDR3aa: CAISDGTGGVYEQYF
CDR3nt: TGTGCCATCAGTGACGGGACAGGGGGAGTTTACGAGCAGTACTTC

v_gene: TRBV27
j_gene: TRBJ2-6
abundance: NA
d_gene: NA
CDR3aa: CASSLLYPGANVLTF
CDR3nt: TGTGCCAGCAGTTTGCTTTACCCTGGGGCCAACGTCCTGACTTTC

v_gene: TRBV7-9
j_gene: TRBJ1-2
abundance: many
d_gene: NA
CDR3aa: CASSPSLGNYGYTF
CDR3nt: TGTGCCAGCAGCCCCTCTTTAGGGAACTATGGCTACACCTTC

v_gene: TRBV5-1
j_gene: TRBJ2-1
abundance: many
d_gene: NA
CDR3aa: CASSFQGDNEQFF
CDR3nt: TGCGCCAGCAGCTTCCAGGGAGATAATGAGCAGTTCTTC

v_gene: TRBV9
j_gene: TRBJ2-7
abundance: few
d_gene: NA
CDR3aa: CASSVEGTGYEQYF
CDR3nt: TGTGCCAGCAGCGTAGAGGGGACCGGGTACGAGCAGTACTTC

v_gene: TRBV18
j_gene: TRBJ1-5
abundance: many
d_gene: NA
CDR3aa: CASSPSGSNQPQHF
CDR3nt: TGTGCCAGCTCACCCAGCGGGAGCAATCAGCCCCAGCATTTT

v_gene: TRBV10-3
j_gene: TRBJ2-7
abundance: NA
d_gene: TRBD2
CDR3aa: CAITDGGRALEQYF
CDR3nt: TGTGCCATCACCGATGGCGGGAGGGCCCTCGAACAGTACTTC

v_gene: TRBV19
j_gene: TRBJ2-2
abundance: few
d_gene: TRBD2
CDR3aa: CASSVPGLAGGVWTGELFF
CDR3nt: TGTGCCAGTAGTGTCCCGGGACTAGCGGGAGGTGTGTGGACCGGGGAGCTGTTTTTT

v_gene: TRBV3-1
j_gene: TRBJ2-4
abundance: NA
d_gene: NA
CDR3aa: CASSQDQAPLAKNIQYF
CDR3nt: TGTGCCAGCAGCCAAGATCAGGCCCCGCTAGCCAAAAACATTCAGTACTTC

v_gene: TRBV20-1
j_gene: TRBJ2-2
abundance: few
d_gene: NA
CDR3aa: CSFRNAANTGELFF
CDR3nt: TGCAGTTTTAGGAACGCAGCGAACACCGGGGAGCTGTTTTTT

v_gene: TRBV20-1
j_gene: TRBJ2-1
abundance: NA
d_gene: TRBD2
CDR3aa: CSARWTSGRNEQFF
CDR3nt: TGCAGTGCCAGATGGACTAGCGGGAGAAACGAGCAGTTCTTC

v_gene: TRBV27
j_gene: TRBJ2-3
abundance: NA
d_gene: TRBD2
CDR3aa: CASTMLAGTDTQYF
CDR3nt: TGTGCCAGCACCATGCTAGCGGGCACAGATACGCAGTATTTT

v_gene: TRBV11-2
j_gene: TRBJ2-7
abundance: NA
d_gene: NA
CDR3aa: CASSLRISIYEQYF
CDR3nt: TGTGCCAGCAGCTTAAGAATCTCAATCTACGAGCAGTACTTC

v_gene: TRBV7-6
j_gene: TRBJ1-1
abundance: many
d_gene: TRBD1
CDR3aa: CASSPGTAYEAFF
CDR3nt: TGTGCCAGCAGCCCCGGGACAGCCTATGAAGCTTTCTTT

v_gene: TRBV7-9
j_gene: TRBJ1-2
abundance: many
d_gene: TRBD1
CDR3aa: CASTDRGPGHYGYTF
CDR3nt: TGTGCCAGCACCGACAGGGGGCCGGGGCACTATGGCTACACCTTC

v_gene: TRBV27
j_gene: TRBJ1-5
abundance: NA
d_gene: NA
CDR3aa: CASSSRQPNQPQHF
CDR3nt: TGTGCCAGCAGTTCCCGACAACCCAATCAGCCCCAGCATTTT

v_gene: TRBV20-1
j_gene: TRBJ2-1
abundance: few
d_gene: TRBD2
CDR3aa: CSAPKREGSYNEQFF
CDR3nt: TGCAGTGCTCCAAAGCGGGAGGGCTCCTACAATGAGCAGTTCTTC

v_gene: TRBV5-6
j_gene: TRBJ2-3
abundance: NA
d_gene: NA
CDR3aa: CASSLRQATTDTQYF
CDR3nt: TGTGCCAGCAGCTTAAGACAGGCCACAACAGATACGCAGTATTTT

v_gene: TRBV30
j_gene: TRBJ2-7
abundance: NA
d_gene: TRBD1
CDR3aa: CAWEQDRDYEQYF
CDR3nt: TGTGCCTGGGAGCAGGACAGGGACTACGAGCAGTACTTC

v_gene: TRBV6-5
j_gene: TRBJ1-1
abundance: many
d_gene: TRBD1
CDR3aa: CASSYSGQGHVWLGNTEAFF
CDR3nt: TGTGCCAGCAGTTACTCCGGACAGGGGCACGTATGGTTGGGAAACACTGAAGCTTTCTTT

v_gene: TRBV20-1
j_gene: TRBJ1-5
abundance: many
d_gene: NA
CDR3aa: CSARGFSNQPQHF
CDR3nt: TGCAGTGCTAGAGGGTTTAGCAATCAGCCCCAGCATTTT

v_gene: TRBV15
j_gene: TRBJ1-2
abundance: many
d_gene: NA
CDR3aa: CATSSRWLLANYGYTF
CDR3nt: TGTGCCACCAGCAGTCGATGGCTCCTAGCTAACTATGGCTACACCTTC

v_gene: TRBV9
j_gene: TRBJ2-2
abundance: few
d_gene: NA
CDR3aa: CASSVDAGELFF
CDR3nt: TGTGCCAGCAGCGTAGATGCCGGGGAGCTGTTTTTT

v_gene: TRBV29-1
j_gene: TRBJ2-2
abundance: NA
d_gene: NA
CDR3aa: CSVVGVITGELFF
CDR3nt: TGCAGCGTAGTGGGGGTTATCACCGGGGAGCTGTTTTTT

v_gene: TRBV20-1
j_gene: TRBJ1-5
abundance: NA
d_gene: NA
CDR3aa: CSALRTDQPQHF
CDR3nt: TGCAGTGCTCTACGGACCGATCAGCCCCAGCATTTT

v_gene: TRBV7-2
j_gene: TRBJ1-1
abundance: many
d_gene: NA
CDR3aa: CASSRSLGSTEAFF
CDR3nt: TGTGCCAGCAGCCGTAGTCTAGGCAGCACTGAAGCTTTCTTT

v_gene: TRBV5-1
j_gene: TRBJ2-3
abundance: NA
d_gene: NA
CDR3aa: CASSFLLGTDTQYF
CDR3nt: TGCGCCAGCAGCTTCCTTCTGGGGACAGATACGCAGTATTTT

v_gene: TRBV24-1
j_gene: TRBJ2-6
abundance: NA
d_gene: NA
CDR3aa: CATSVGGSGANVLTF
CDR3nt: TGTGCCACCAGTGTAGGGGGCTCTGGGGCCAACGTCCTGACTTTC

v_gene: TRBV30
j_gene: TRBJ1-1
abundance: NA
d_gene: NA
CDR3aa: CAWSFGTEAFF
CDR3nt: TGTGCCTGGAGTTTCGGCACTGAAGCTTTCTTT

v_gene: TRBV7-6
j_gene: TRBJ1-1
abundance: many
d_gene: NA
CDR3aa: CASSLVGSGQEAFF
CDR3nt: TGTGCCAGCAGCTTAGTAGGTTCAGGGCAAGAAGCTTTCTTT

v_gene: TRBV24-1
j_gene: TRBJ1-1
abundance: few
d_gene: NA
CDR3aa: CPDLPWLNTEAFF
CDR3nt: TGTCCCGACCTTCCCTGGTTGAACACTGAAGCTTTCTTT

v_gene: TRBV11-2
j_gene: TRBJ1-4
abundance: many
d_gene: TRBD1
CDR3aa: CASTSTGGREKLFF
CDR3nt: TGTGCCAGCACCTCAACAGGGGGCCGAGAAAAACTGTTTTTT

v_gene: TRBV12-3/TRBV12-4
j_gene: TRBJ2-7
abundance: NA
d_gene: TRBD2
CDR3aa: CASSLEASGNYEQYF
CDR3nt: TGTGCCAGCAGTTTAGAGGCTAGCGGGAACTACGAGCAGTACTTC

v_gene: TRBV12-3/TRBV12-4
j_gene: TRBJ2-1
abundance: NA
d_gene: NA
CDR3aa: CASSFSEQFF
CDR3nt: TGTGCCAGCAGTTTTAGCGAGCAGTTCTTC

v_gene: TRBV6-5
j_gene: TRBJ2-2
abundance: few
d_gene: NA
CDR3aa: CASSSETEKNTGELFF
CDR3nt: TGTGCCAGCAGTTCCGAGACAGAGAAGAACACCGGGGAGCTGTTTTTT

v_gene: TRBV7-9
j_gene: TRBJ1-1
abundance: many
d_gene: NA
CDR3aa: CASSLMMANTEAFF
CDR3nt: TGTGCCAGCAGCTTAATGATGGCGAACACTGAAGCTTTCTTT

v_gene: TRBV3-1
j_gene: TRBJ1-5
abundance: many
d_gene: NA
CDR3aa: CASSQVSGDQPQHF
CDR3nt: TGTGCCAGCAGCCAAGTGTCCGGGGATCAGCCCCAGCATTTT

v_gene: TRBV12-3/TRBV12-4
j_gene: TRBJ1-5
abundance: few
d_gene: NA
CDR3aa: CASSQIRGGYSNQPQHF
CDR3nt: TGTGCCAGCAGTCAGATCCGGGGGGGATATAGCAATCAGCCCCAGCATTTT

v_gene: TRBV5-1
j_gene: TRBJ2-3
abundance: many
d_gene: NA
CDR3aa: CASSLGTQNTDTQYF
CDR3nt: TGCGCCAGCAGCCTAGGGACCCAGAACACAGATACGCAGTATTTT

v_gene: TRBV2
j_gene: TRBJ1-1
abundance: NA
d_gene: NA
CDR3aa: CASSAQGLTEAFF
CDR3nt: TGTGCCAGCAGTGCCCAGGGGCTCACTGAAGCTTTCTTT

v_gene: TRBV6-6
j_gene: TRBJ2-7
abundance: NA
d_gene: TRBD2
CDR3aa: CASSYASGVSYEQYF
CDR3nt: TGTGCCAGCAGTTATGCTAGCGGGGTCTCCTACGAGCAGTACTTC

v_gene: TRBV5-1
j_gene: TRBJ2-1
abundance: few
d_gene: TRBD2
CDR3aa: CASSRVLAGGPYNEQFF
CDR3nt: TGCGCCAGCAGCCGGGTCTTAGCGGGAGGGCCTTACAATGAGCAGTTCTTC

v_gene: TRBV12-3/TRBV12-4
j_gene: TRBJ1-1
abundance: many
d_gene: TRBD1
CDR3aa: CASSLGTENTEAFF
CDR3nt: TGTGCCAGCAGCCTAGGGACAGAGAACACTGAAGCTTTCTTT

v_gene: TRBV6-5
j_gene: TRBJ1-1
abundance: few
d_gene: NA
CDR3aa: CASSYFSMSRQLNTEAFF
CDR3nt: TGTGCCAGCAGTTACTTCTCCATGTCTCGACAGCTGAACACTGAAGCTTTCTTT

v_gene: TRBV25-1
j_gene: TRBJ2-3
abundance: many
d_gene: NA
CDR3aa: CASKRFGSYTDTQYF
CDR3nt: TGTGCCAGCAAACGCTTTGGGTCTTACACAGATACGCAGTATTTT

v_gene: TRBV27
j_gene: TRBJ1-5
abundance: NA
d_gene: TRBD1
CDR3aa: CAGRQGFGNQPQHF
CDR3nt: TGTGCCGGCCGACAGGGTTTCGGGAATCAGCCCCAGCATTTT

v_gene: TRBV5-1
j_gene: TRBJ2-7
abundance: NA
d_gene: NA
CDR3aa: CASNPTESSYEQYF
CDR3nt: TGCGCCAGCAACCCGACAGAGAGCTCCTACGAGCAGTACTTC

v_gene: TRBV10-2
j_gene: TRBJ2-7
abundance: many
d_gene: NA
CDR3aa: CASSEGGESHEQYF
CDR3nt: TGCGCCAGCAGTGAGGGAGGAGAATCACACGAGCAGTACTTC